This TCR beta chain stems from a study of control samples from healthy donors and cancer patients. This table comes from immunoSEQ multiplex PCR, and its TCRdb copy is limited to in-frame clones, with some not included. Counted here are about 120,000 clones, 93% occurring once; the ten biggest clones make up 2.6%. The CDR3 runs 14 residues. In germline, CDR1 is PRHDT, CDR2 FYEKMQ (reference sequence). V gave up 6 bases and J gave up 0 bases, with 11 bases separating them. The gene calls are TRBV13 and TRBJ2-5; TRBD2 might be the D (5 bases). The sample taken for sequencing was blood. This sequence was found in a young man in good health. The DNA of the CDR3 is TGTGCCAGCAGTAGAATGGGAGACCAAGAGACCCAGTACTTC. It specifies CASSRMGDQETQYF. Based on the CDR3 plus reference TRBV13 and TRBJ2-5, the full variable domain is AAGVIQSPRHLIKEKRETATLKCYPIPRHDTVYWYQQGPGQDPQFLISFYEKMQSDKGSIPDRFSAQQFSDYHSELNMSSLELGDSALYFCASSRMGDQETQYFGPGTRLLVL.